One sample yielded the 21 T cell receptor beta chains listed below, sequenced in a study. MiXCR, applied by TCRdb to the 5' RACE reads, yields one record per CDR3 protein. This table holds around 44,000 distinct CDR3 sequences, around 20% found once. Tregs were sorted as CD4+CD25+CD127-/low cells. The sequenced sample was Tregs sorted from blood. The receptors derive from a female donor with breast cancer.

The chain uses TRBV12-3 or TRBV12-4 and TRBJ2-7, with 10 bases identical to TRBD2. The CDR3 loop spans 14 amino acids. The V gene end was trimmed by 5 bases and the J gene end by 5 bases; junction bases not matched to a gene: 6. DNA for the CDR3: TGTGCCAGCAGTACCGGGACTAGCGTACACGAGCAGTACTTC. Protein product: CASSTGTSVHEQYF.

This clonotype was counted many times. The chain's CDR3 is CASSQGLAEPGNEQFF. In nucleotides, the CDR3 is TGCGCCAGCAGCCAAGGACTAGCAGAACCAGGCAATGAGCAGTTCTTC. This rearrangement joins TRBV4-3 to TRBJ2-1, with 7 nucleotides matching TRBD2. V gave up 1 base and J gave up 6 bases; unmatched junction bases: 9. This CDR3 is built from 16 residues. The germline gives CDR1 LGHNA, CDR2 YSLEER.

A few counts support this clonotype. This chain links TRBV5-1 with TRBJ2-1, with no clear D. The CDR3 runs to 12 residues. V lost 6 bases to trimming and J lost 8 bases, with 12 bases between them. The germline V gene encodes CDR1 SGHRS and CDR2 YFSETQ. The CDR3 spells CASNQPSDEQFF. The CDR3 DNA reads as TGCGCCAGCAACCAGCCGTCGGATGAGCAGTTCTTC. Variable domain in full (rest from reference TRBV5-1 and TRBJ2-1): KAGVTQTPRYLIKTRGQQVTLSCSPISGHRSVSWYQQTPGQGLQFLFEYFSETQRNKGNFPGRFSGRQFSNSRSEMNVSTLELGDSALYLCASNQPSDEQFFGPGTRLTVL.

The genes are TRBV12-3 or TRBV12-4 and TRBJ1-2, with 10 bases lining up with TRBD1. Losses at the gene ends were 7 bases for V and 5 bases for J; bases not matched to a gene: 4. This CDR3 region has 13 residues. The chain's CDR3 is CASTPGQGYGYTF. As DNA, the CDR3 is TGTGCCAGCACCCCGGGACAGGGGTATGGCTACACCTTC.

This clonotype was detected a few times. V usage is TRBV12-3 or TRBV12-4 and J usage is TRBJ2-1; TRBD2 is a possible D gene (6 bases). V was shortened by 5 bases and J by 1 base, with 12 bases between the two germline ends. This CDR3 comprises 15 residues. In nucleotides, the CDR3 is TGTGCCAGCAGTCACCCCCTAGCGTCCTACAATGAGCAGTTCTTC. Its translation: CASSHPLASYNEQFF.

This sequence joins TRBV6-5 and TRBJ1-5; D uncertain. V dropped 5 bases and J dropped 5 bases, with 13 bases sitting between them. This CDR3 has 14 residues. Germline V CDR1 and CDR2: MNHEY, SVGAGI. CDR3 coding DNA: TGTGCCAGCAGTGGTGAATGGTCGGATCAGCCCCAGCATTTT. Translating gives CASSGEWSDQPQHF.

This sequence joins TRBV28 and TRBJ1-5, with TRBD1 matching over 8 bases. The length of the CDR3 is 15 residues. Trimming removed 6 bases from V and 4 bases from J; junction bases left unmatched: 8. CDR1 MDHEN and CDR2 SYDVKM come from the germline V gene. The CDR3 sequence: CASSQGQGWNQPQHF. As DNA, the CDR3 is TGTGCCAGCAGCCAAGGACAGGGATGGAATCAGCCCCAGCATTTT.

This clonotype was observed many times. The V call is TRBV13, the J call TRBJ2-3, with a weak D call TRBD2 (6 bases). Trimming removed 4 bases at V and 0 bases at J, with 14 bases between. This CDR3 region has 16 residues. Germline CDR1 is PRHDT and CDR2 is FYEKMQ (reference sequence). The CDR3 here is CASSSRAGPSTDTQYF. The CDR3, as DNA: TGTGCCAGCAGCTCGCGAGCGGGCCCAAGCACAGATACGCAGTATTTT. Full variable domain (remainder filled in from reference TRBV13 and TRBJ2-3): AAGVIQSPRHLIKEKRETATLKCYPIPRHDTVYWYQQGPGQDPQFLISFYEKMQSDKGSIPDRFSAQQFSDYHSELNMSSLELGDSALYFCASSSRAGPSTDTQYFGPGTRLTVL.

This clonotype was found many times. The CDR3 DNA sequence: TGTGCCATCACCGTCGAGGATGAGCAGTTCTTC. Amino acid sequence: CAITVEDEQFF. V usage is TRBV10-3 and J usage is TRBJ2-1, with D uncertain. CDR1 is ENHRY and CDR2 is SYGVKD in the germline V gene. The V gene lost 7 bases and the J gene lost 8 bases, with 9 bases spanning the gap. The CDR3 has 11 amino acids.

This clonotype showed up just a few times. This sequence joins TRBV2 and TRBJ2-1; 7 bases fit TRBD1. Germline CDR1 is SNHLY and CDR2 is FYNNEI. The length of the CDR3 is 13 residues. V gave up 7 bases and J gave up 4 bases; unmatched junction bases: 4. CDR3 bases: TGTGCCAGCATTGAGGGACAGTACAATGAGCAGTTCTTC. Translation gives CASIEGQYNEQFF.

Ten or more counts support this clonotype. CDR3 coding DNA: TGTGCCAGCAGTGACAGAGACGGCCCCTACGAGCAGTACTTC. Its translation is CASSDRDGPYEQYF. The chain links TRBV6-1 to TRBJ2-7; the D is unclear. This CDR3 is built from 14 residues. V lost 3 bases and J 2 bases, leaving 11 bases between the germline ends. Germline CDR1 reads MNHNS; CDR2 reads SASEGT.

By sample share, this clonotype is medium-sized. V gene TRBV20-1 combines with J gene TRBJ2-3, with 8 nucleotides matching TRBD2. Germline V lookup: CDR1 DFQATT, CDR2 SNEGSKA (reference sequence). The CDR3 consists of 16 residues. J was trimmed by 2 bases and V by 0 bases; bases with no gene match: 7. CDR3 nucleotides: TGCAGTGCTAGAGAGCTAGCGGGTACTTTCACAGATACGCAGTATTTT. It codes for CSARELAGTFTDTQYF.

The chain is built from TRBV5-1 and TRBJ2-2; D is unclear. There are 14 residues in the CDR3. The V end was cut by 1 base, the J end by 1 base, with 5 bases between. CDR1 and CDR2 from the germline V gene are SGHRS and YFSETQ. The CDR3 DNA is TGCGCCAGCAGCTTGAGTCAGAACACCGGGGAGCTGTTTTTT. Translating gives CASSLSQNTGELFF.

This clonotype came up many times. An end of the junction does not agree with germline; a read error may underlie this. The chain is built from TRBV7-2 and TRBJ2-7; D possibly corresponds to TRBD1 (5 bases). CDR1 is SGHTA, CDR2 FQGNSA, per germline. This CDR3 is 12 amino acids long. CDR3 loop: CASTLRGQLKVF. DNA of the CDR3: TGTGCCAGCACCCTAAGGGGTCAATTGAAAGTCTTC.

Many counts were recorded for this clonotype. The V call is TRBV7-9, the J call TRBJ1-1; 10 bases fit TRBD1. This CDR3 region has 13 residues. J was trimmed by 4 bases and V by 10 bases; bases with no gene match: 6. CDR1 SEHNR and CDR2 FQNEAQ come from the germline V gene (reference sequence). In nucleotides, the CDR3 is TGTGCCACCGGTGGACAGGGGGGCACTGAAGCTTTCTTT. It specifies CATGGQGGTEAFF. The whole variable domain, remainder taken from reference TRBV7-9 and TRBJ1-1, is DTGVSQNPRHKITKRGQNVTFRCDPISEHNRLYWYRQTLGQGPEFLTYFQNEAQLEKSRLLSDRFSAERPKGSFSTLEIQRTEQGDSAMYLCATGGQGGTEAFFGQGTRLTVV.

This rearrangement joins TRBV27 to TRBJ1-1, with D possibly matching TRBD1 (5 bases). CDR1 and CDR2 from the germline V gene are MNHEY and SMNVEV (reference sequence). V lost 4 bases and J lost 1, with 10 bases in between. This CDR3 comprises 14 residues. The CDR3 spells CASSYSGGNTEAFF. The CDR3 DNA follows: TGTGCCAGCAGTTACTCGGGGGGGAACACTGAAGCTTTCTTT.

The chain uses TRBV29-1 and TRBJ2-3; TRBD1 is a possible D gene (6 bases). The CDR3 spans 13 residues. Germline lookup yields CDR1 SQVTM and CDR2 ANQGSEA. Trimming left V 1 base short and J 6 bases short, with 11 bases between. The DNA of the CDR3 is TGCAGCGTTGAAGTTGGACAGCGGGATACGCAGTATTTT. Its protein is CSVEVGQRDTQYF.

This clonotype has more than one count but fewer than ten. Just one base apart from a much larger clone, this may be a read error. The gene calls are TRBV7-2 and TRBJ2-3; TRBD1 matches 7 bases. The CDR3 consists of 16 residues. CDR1 is SGHTA, CDR2 FQGNSA, per germline. The chain's CDR3 is CASGLDRPLVTDTQYF. CDR3 sequence (DNA): TGTGCCAGCGGCTTGGACAGGCCTCTAGTCACAGATACGCAGTATTTT. The complete variable domain, with remaining parts taken from reference TRBV7-2 and TRBJ2-3, reads GAGVSQSPSNKVTEKGKDVELRCDPISGHTALYWYRQSLGQGLEFLIYFQGNSAPDKSGLPSDRFSAERTGGSVSTLTIQRTQQEDSAVYLCASGLDRPLVTDTQYFGPGTRLTVL.

The chain combines TRBV7-9 with TRBJ2-7, with D unclear. Germline CDR1 and CDR2: SEHNR and FQNEAQ (reference sequence). V gave up 1 base and J gave up 3 bases, with 13 bases separating them. CDR3 length equals 15 residues. The CDR3 coding sequence is TGTGCCAGCAGCTTAGTGCAGCAACCTAACTACGAGCAGTACTTC. Protein sequence: CASSLVQQPNYEQYF.

This clonotype was found many times. This chain joins TRBV20-1 and TRBJ1-2; D not resolved. Looked up from germline, CDR1 is DFQATT and CDR2 is SNEGSKA (reference sequence). There are 15 residues in the CDR3. The germline V and J ends were trimmed by 0 bases and 2 bases, with 13 bases remaining between them. The CDR3 bases are TGCAGTGCTAGAGATCGAACATTCAAGAACTATGGCTACACCTTC. As protein: CSARDRTFKNYGYTF.

The V gene is TRBV27, the J gene TRBJ2-4, with D uncertain. The CDR3 spans 16 residues. Germline-derived CDR1 and CDR2 are MNHEY and SMNVEV (reference sequence). V was pared by 3 bases and J by 0 bases, with 12 bases between. DNA of the CDR3: TGTGCCAGCAGTTTGTATTTTCCCGAAGCCAAAAACATTCAGTACTTC. This encodes CASSLYFPEAKNIQYF.